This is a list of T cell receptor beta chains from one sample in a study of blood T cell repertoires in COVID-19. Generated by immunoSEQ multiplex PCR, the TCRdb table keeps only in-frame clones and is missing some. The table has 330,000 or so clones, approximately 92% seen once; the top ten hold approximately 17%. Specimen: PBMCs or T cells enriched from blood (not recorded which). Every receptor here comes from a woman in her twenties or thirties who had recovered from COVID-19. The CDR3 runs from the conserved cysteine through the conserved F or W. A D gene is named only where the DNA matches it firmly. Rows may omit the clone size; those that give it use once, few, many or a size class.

DNA: TGTGCCAGCAGCTTTTACAGGGAGACCCAGTACTTC
CDR3: CASSFYRETQYF
D: .
J: TRBJ2-5
V: TRBV11-2
size: .

DNA: TGTGCCAGCAGCTTAACGTCCCACAGGGCGGGAGTGGGCGGGGAGCTGTTTTTT
CDR3: CASSLTSHRAGVGGELFF
D: .
J: TRBJ2-2
V: TRBV7-3
size: .

DNA: TGTGCCAGCAGTGTCAGGGTGTTGGGCGAGCAGTACTTC
CDR3: CASSVRVLGEQYF
D: .
J: TRBJ2-7
V: TRBV2
size: few

DNA: TGTGCCAGCAGTTTGGGCAGCCACTATGGCTACACCTTC
CDR3: CASSLGSHYGYTF
D: .
J: TRBJ1-2
V: TRBV28
size: .

DNA: TGCGCCAGCAGCCAAGGGACCGGACTAGCGGGGGCCCTCTACAATGAGCAGTTCTTC
CDR3: CASSQGTGLAGALYNEQFF
D: TRBD2
J: TRBJ2-1
V: TRBV4-1
size: .

DNA: TGTGCCAGCAGCTTTCTGGAGGGAGCTGAAGCTTTCTTT
CDR3: CASSFLEGAEAFF
D: .
J: TRBJ1-1
V: TRBV12-3/TRBV12-4
size: once

DNA: TGTGCCAGCAGCTTAGGACGGAGGAAGGGTATCTATGGCTACACCTTC
CDR3: CASSLGRRKGIYGYTF
D: .
J: TRBJ1-2
V: TRBV7-8
size: .

DNA: TGTGCCAGCAGCTTGCAGGGACAGGCCACTGAAGCTTTCTTT
CDR3: CASSLQGQATEAFF
D: TRBD1
J: TRBJ1-1
V: TRBV5-5
size: .

DNA: TGTGCCAGCAGCTTATTACCGGGAGGTCAAGTAGGAAAACTGTTTTTT
CDR3: CASSLLPGGQVGKLFF
D: .
J: TRBJ1-4
V: TRBV5-8
size: .

DNA: TGTGCCAGCACCACGGGGGCCGGGGAGCTGTTTTTT
CDR3: CASTTGAGELFF
D: .
J: TRBJ2-2
V: TRBV11-3
size: .

DNA: TGTGCCAGCAGCTATCGACAGGACTACAATGAGCAGTTCTTC
CDR3: CASSYRQDYNEQFF
D: .
J: TRBJ2-1
V: TRBV7-8
size: .

DNA: TGTGCCAGCAGCCAAGAAATGGGCGCCCCCACCTATGGCTACACCTTC
CDR3: CASSQEMGAPTYGYTF
D: .
J: TRBJ1-2
V: TRBV4-2
size: .

DNA: TGCGCCAGCAGCTTGGGCGTGGACAGGGGTACCGGGGAGCTGTTTTTT
CDR3: CASSLGVDRGTGELFF
D: TRBD1
J: TRBJ2-2
V: TRBV5-1
size: .